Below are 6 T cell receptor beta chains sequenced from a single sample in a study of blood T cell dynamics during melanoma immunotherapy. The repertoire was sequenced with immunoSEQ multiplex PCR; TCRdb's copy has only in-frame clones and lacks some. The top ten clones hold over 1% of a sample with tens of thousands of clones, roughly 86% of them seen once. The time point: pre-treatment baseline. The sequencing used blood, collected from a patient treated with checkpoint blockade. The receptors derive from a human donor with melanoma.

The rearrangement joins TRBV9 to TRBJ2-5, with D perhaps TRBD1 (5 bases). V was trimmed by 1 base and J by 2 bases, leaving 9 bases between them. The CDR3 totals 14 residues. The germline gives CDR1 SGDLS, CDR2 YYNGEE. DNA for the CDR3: TGTGCCAGCAGCGTATCGTCAGGGCAAGAGACCCAGTACTTC. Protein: CASSVSSGQETQYF.

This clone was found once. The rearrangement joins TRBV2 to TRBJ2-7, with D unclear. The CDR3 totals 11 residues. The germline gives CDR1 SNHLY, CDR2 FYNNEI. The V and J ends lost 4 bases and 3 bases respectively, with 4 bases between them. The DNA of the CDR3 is TGTGCCAGCAGTGGAATCTACGAGCAGTACTTC. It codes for CASSGIYEQYF.

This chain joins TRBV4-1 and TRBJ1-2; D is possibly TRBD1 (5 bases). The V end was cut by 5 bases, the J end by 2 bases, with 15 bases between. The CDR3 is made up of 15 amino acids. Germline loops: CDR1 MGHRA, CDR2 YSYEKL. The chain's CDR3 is CASSAGQGPNYGYTF. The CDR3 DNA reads TGCGCCAGCAGCGCGGGGCAGGGCCCCAACTATGGCTACACCTTC.

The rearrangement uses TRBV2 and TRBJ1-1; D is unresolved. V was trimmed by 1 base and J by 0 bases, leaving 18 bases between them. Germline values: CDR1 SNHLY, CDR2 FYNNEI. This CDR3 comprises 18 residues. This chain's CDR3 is CASSEVSGLLDMNTEAFF. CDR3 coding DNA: TGTGCCAGCAGTGAAGTTTCTGGCTTACTAGATATGAACACTGAAGCTTTCTTT.

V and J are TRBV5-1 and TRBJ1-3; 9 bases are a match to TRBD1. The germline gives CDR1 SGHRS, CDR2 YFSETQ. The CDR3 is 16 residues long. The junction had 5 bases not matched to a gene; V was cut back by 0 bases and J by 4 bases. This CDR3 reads CASSLVDRGSGNTIYF. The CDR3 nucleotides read TGCGCCAGCAGCTTGGTGGACAGGGGATCCGGAAACACCATATATTTT.

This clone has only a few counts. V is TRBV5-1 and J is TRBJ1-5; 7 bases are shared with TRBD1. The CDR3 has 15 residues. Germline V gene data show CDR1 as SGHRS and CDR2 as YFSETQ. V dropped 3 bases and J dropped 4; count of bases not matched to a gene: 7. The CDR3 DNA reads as TGCGCCAGCAGCTCGTCGGGACAGCTAAATCAGCCCCAGCATTTT. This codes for CASSSSGQLNQPQHF.